The 3 T cell receptor beta chains below all came from one sample that was sequenced in a study of cytomegalovirus exposure and HLA in healthy donors (dated 2017 in TCRdb). The library was obtained by the immunoSEQ multiplex PCR assay. For the multiplex PCR, a mixture combining 60 forward primers for TCR Vbeta segments and 13 reverse primers for TCR Jbeta segments was used. The immuneACCESS repertoire file appears here via TCRdb, limited to in-frame rearrangements. These files lack a portion of the clones; in checked studies, under half of the deficit traces to unresolved V genes, and the cause of the others is not known. In all, the sample holds roughly 130,000 clones, and 84% of those were seen once. The ten largest clones represent about 2.7% of the sample. Sequenced input: PBMCs. All receptors derive from a woman under 30 in good health and CMV-seropositive.

This clone was detected only once. The chain links TRBV19 to TRBJ2-7; D unresolved. The CDR3 loop spans 14 amino acids. Trimming removed 3 bases from V and 0 bases from J, with 9 bases in between. The V gene's germline CDR1 is LNHDA and CDR2 SQIVND (reference sequence). The CDR3 sequence is CASSIGAGSYEQYF. The DNA for the CDR3 is TGTGCCAGTAGTATCGGTGCAGGCTCCTACGAGCAGTACTTC. The full variable domain, completed using reference TRBV19 and TRBJ2-7, is DGGITQSPKYLFRKEGQNVTLSCEQNLNHDAMYWYRQDPGQGLRLIYYSQIVNDFQKGDIAEGYSVSREKKESFPLTVTSAQKNPTAFYLCASSIGAGSYEQYFGPGTRLTVT.

A remark on this clone: Because it lacks the conserved phenylalanine or tryptophan at the end, this CDR3 is likely a read error. The chain is built from TRBV19 and TRBJ1-1; D ambiguous. The CDR3 is made up of 13 amino acids. The germline V and J ends were trimmed by 5 bases and 0 bases, with 7 bases remaining between them. Germline V lookup: CDR1 LNHDA, CDR2 SQIVND (reference sequence). CDR3 in amino acids: CASSQQMNTEAFS. The CDR3 bases are TGTGCCAGTAGTCAACAGATGAACACTGAAGCTTTCTCT.

The chain has TRBV19 and TRBJ1-6; D remains unclear. The CDR3 has 18 residues. The V and J ends lost 2 bases and 1 base respectively, with 15 bases between them. Germline values: CDR1 LNHDA, CDR2 SQIVND (reference sequence). The DNA of the CDR3 is TGTGCCAGTAGTATACCAGCAGGCAGTGGATCCTATAATTCACCCCTCCACTTT. Encoded protein: CASSIPAGSGSYNSPLHF.